This passage covers 17 T cell receptor beta chains from one sample sequenced in a study of PD-L1 blockade in urothelial cancer. The time point denotes: pretreatment peripheral blood. The data were produced by immunoSEQ multiplex PCR, yet TCRdb's version contains in-frame clones alone and is incomplete. The repertoire holds roughly 90,000 clones, with roughly 90% as singletons. Specimen: PBMCs, collected around atezolizumab (anti-PD-L1) treatment. The receptors stem from a woman aged 80 or over with urothelial cancer.

The rearrangement joins TRBV5-1 to TRBJ1-4; TRBD1 might be the D (5 bases). The CDR3 is 15 residues long. Trimming cost V 0 bases and J 7 bases, with 13 bases left between them. Germline assignment: CDR1 SGHRS and CDR2 YFSETQ. The CDR3 DNA is TGCGCCAGCAGCTTGGTGTTGGGGGGTCGTGAAAAACTGTTTTTT. It codes for CASSLVLGGREKLFF.

The chain uses TRBV29-1 and TRBJ1-1, with unresolved D. V lost 6 bases and J 1 base, leaving 12 bases between the germline ends. The CDR3 consists of 13 residues. Per germline, CDR1 SQVTM and CDR2 ANQGSEA. CDR3 protein: CSVLRLGNTEAFF. The CDR3 DNA follows: TGCAGCGTACTAAGGTTGGGGAACACTGAAGCTTTCTTT.

The gene calls are TRBV20-1 and TRBJ2-7; D uncertain. The CDR3 has 10 amino acids. Trimming took 5 bases from V and 5 from J, leaving 7 bases between them. Germline-derived CDR1 and CDR2 are DFQATT and SNEGSKA (reference sequence). In DNA, the CDR3 is TGCAGTGCTGGCCGCCACGAGCAGTACTTC. Residues: CSAGRHEQYF.

V usage is TRBV7-7 and J usage is TRBJ2-2; D gene unclear. Trimming pared 5 bases from V and 6 bases from J, leaving 7 bases between. The CDR3 loop spans 12 amino acids. Germline V gene lookup returns CDR1 SSHAT and CDR2 FNYEAQ (reference sequence). CDR3 bases: TGTGCCAGCAGCCCTCCCTCCGGGGAGCTGTTTTTT. Translation: CASSPPSGELFF.

The chain links TRBV29-1 to TRBJ2-1; 9 bases match TRBD2. The length of the CDR3 is 16 residues. Germline CDR1 is SQVTM and CDR2 is ANQGSEA. The trim removed 7 bases at V and 6 bases at J, leaving 16 bases unmatched. CDR3 sequence: CSAGGSGRRPSNEQFF. The CDR3 nucleotides read TGCAGCGCAGGGGGGAGCGGGAGGAGGCCCTCCAATGAGCAGTTCTTC.

The chain is built from TRBV6-5 and TRBJ1-2; perhaps TRBD1 as D (6 bases). The V and J ends lost 2 bases and 5 bases respectively, with 15 bases between them. The CDR3 spans 15 residues. Germline-derived CDR1 and CDR2 are MNHEY and SVGAGI. CDR3 loop: CASSYTPEGDYGYTF. The CDR3 nucleotides are TGTGCCAGCAGTTACACCCCTGAGGGGGATTATGGCTACACCTTC.

V usage is TRBV12-5 and J usage is TRBJ1-3; a possible D gene is TRBD1 (6 bases). The length of the CDR3 is 14 residues. V was clipped by 1 base and J by 8 bases, with 12 bases between them. Germline CDR1 reads LGHNT; CDR2 reads FRNRAP. CDR3 sequence: CASGLDRVSDTIYF. DNA of the CDR3: TGTGCTAGTGGTTTGGACAGGGTATCGGACACCATATATTTT.

This clone was seen a handful of times. This sequence joins TRBV15 and TRBJ2-2; D might be TRBD1 (6 bases). V dropped 0 bases and J dropped 6 bases, with 8 bases sitting between them. The CDR3 has 14 amino acids. Germline values: CDR1 LNHNV, CDR2 YYDKDF (reference sequence). DNA of the CDR3: TGTGCCACCAGCAGAGATAGGGGGTCCGGGGAGCTGTTTTTT. The encoded protein is CATSRDRGSGELFF. The full variable domain, completed using reference TRBV15 and TRBJ2-2, is DAMVIQNPRYQVTQFGKPVTLSCSQTLNHNVMYWYQQKSSQAPKLLFHYYDKDFNNEADTPDNFQSRRPNTSFCFLDIRSPGLGDTAMYLCATSRDRGSGELFFGEGSRLTVL.

The chain carries TRBV7-9 and TRBJ1-1; no clear D. The V and J ends lost 3 bases and 1 base respectively, with 12 bases between them. This CDR3 is 15 amino acids long. Germline loops: CDR1 SEHNR, CDR2 FQNEAQ (reference sequence). The CDR3 protein is CASSFSAGSNTEAFF. The CDR3 DNA reads as TGTGCCAGCAGCTTCTCGGCAGGCTCGAACACTGAAGCTTTCTTT.

This sequence joins TRBV6-4 and TRBJ2-4; 8 bases align to TRBD2. The CDR3 extends over 13 amino acids. The V gene end was trimmed by 4 bases and the J gene end by 8 bases; junction bases not matched to a gene: 4. Per the germline V gene, CDR1 is MRHNA and CDR2 is SNTAGT. Written as DNA, the CDR3 is TGTGCCAGCAGTGTTGGTAGCGGGGACATTCAGTACTTC. Translated, it gives CASSVGSGDIQYF.

V gene TRBV27 combines with J gene TRBJ1-2; perhaps TRBD1 as D (6 bases). The CDR3 loop spans 15 amino acids. Trimming shortened V by 0 bases and J by 6 bases, and 14 bases separated the two germline ends. Germline V CDR1 and CDR2: MNHEY, SMNVEV (reference sequence). CDR3 amino acids: CASSLSSGTNHGYTF. The CDR3 DNA sequence: TGTGCCAGCAGTTTATCGAGCGGGACAAACCATGGCTACACCTTC.

V and J are TRBV9 and TRBJ2-7; weak D call: TRBD1 (6 bases). This CDR3 contains 16 residues. CDR1 SGDLS and CDR2 YYNGEE come from the germline V gene. V was shortened by 4 bases and J by 0 bases, with 17 bases between the two germline ends. CDR3 nucleotides: TGTGCCAGCAGCCCATCTGGGACACAACTCTCCTACGAGCAGTACTTC. Encoded protein: CASSPSGTQLSYEQYF.

The rearrangement links TRBV5-1 to TRBJ2-5; TRBD1 matches at 10 bases. The length of the CDR3 is 17 residues. The junction had 7 bases not matched to a gene; V was cut back by 0 bases and J by 2 bases. Per the germline V gene, CDR1 is SGHRS and CDR2 is YFSETQ. The CDR3 DNA reads TGCGCCAGCAGCTTGGGTTTCGGGACAGGGGCGCAAGAGACCCAGTACTTC. Amino acids: CASSLGFGTGAQETQYF.

The chain couples TRBV7-8 to TRBJ2-1; D is uncertain. V dropped 4 bases and J dropped 4 bases, with 14 bases sitting between them. This CDR3 region has 15 residues. The germline V gene has CDR1 SGHVS and CDR2 FQNEAQ. The CDR3 reads CASSSAATGYNEQFF. CDR3 DNA: TGTGCCAGCAGCTCCGCCGCGACTGGATACAATGAGCAGTTCTTC. The full variable domain, in which reference TRBV7-8 and TRBJ2-1 provide the parts outside the CDR3, is GAGVSQSPRYKVAKRGQDVALRCDPISGHVSLFWYQQALGQGPEFLTYFQNEAQLDKSGLPSDRFFAERPEGSVSTLKIQRTQQEDSAVYLCASSSAATGYNEQFFGPGTRLTVL.

The chain carries TRBV6-1 and TRBJ2-7; a possible D gene is TRBD2 (5 bases). CDR1 MNHNS and CDR2 SASEGT come from the germline V gene. The CDR3 runs 13 residues. Trimming pared 6 bases from V and 5 bases from J, leaving 14 bases between. CDR3 sequence: CASRGGGGNEQYF. In DNA form, the CDR3 reads TGTGCCAGCAGGGGTGGAGGAGGAAACGAGCAGTACTTC.

The chain couples TRBV10-1 to TRBJ1-3; D not certain. Germline CDR1 and CDR2: WNHNN and SYGVQD (reference sequence). The CDR3 consists of 14 residues. V gave up 0 bases and J gave up 10 bases, with 13 bases separating them. Here the CDR3 reads CASSESRLSGTIYF. The CDR3 region has the DNA TGCGCCAGCAGTGAGTCGAGACTGAGTGGGACCATATATTTT.

The J gene is TRBJ2-3, the V gene TRBV5-6, with 12 bases lining up with TRBD2. CDR3 length equals 19 residues. CDR1 SGHDT and CDR2 YYEEEE come from the germline V gene. V shed 5 bases, J shed 0 bases, and the junction held 13 bases outside the gene matches. CDR3 in DNA: TGTGCCAGCAGGTTCTTAGGACTAGCGGGAAAGACTAGCACAGATACGCAGTATTTT. This gives the protein CASRFLGLAGKTSTDTQYF.